This T cell receptor beta chain is drawn from a study of T cell changes during pregnancy in multiple sclerosis. The data were produced by immunoSEQ multiplex PCR, yet TCRdb's version contains in-frame clones alone and is incomplete. The sample shows some 54,000 clones, 94% of them seen only once. From germline, CDR1 is SGHRS and CDR2 YFSETQ. J lost 2 bases, V lost 5 bases, and 3 bases had no gene match. This CDR3 has 13 amino acids. The clonotype was recovered from a female donor with multiple sclerosis, enrolled in a pregnancy study. The rearrangement uses TRBV5-1 and TRBJ2-7; 8 nucleotides line up with TRBD2. Sequences were derived from CD8+ T cells from peripheral blood mononuclear cells, sampled in the third trimester of pregnancy. The CDR3 DNA reads as TGCGCCAGCAGTTCGGGACTAGCCTACGAGCAGTACTTC. This codes for CASSSGLAYEQYF.